The clone carrying this TCR beta chain was seen a few times. The data stem from a study of identical twins. The CDR3 covers 16 residues. Between the trimmed V and J ends, which lost 0 bases and 9 bases, there was a span of 15 bases. In germline, CDR1 is MNHEY, CDR2 SVGAGI. TCRdb processed the 5' RACE reads anew with MiXCR; each CDR3 protein has one entry. Of 200,000 or so distinct CDR3 sequences listed, around 6.8% are singletons. The sample was also linked to a second study, of yellow fever vaccine responses in identical twins.

The V call is TRBV6-5, the J call TRBJ1-6; D remains ambiguous. This TCR was sampled from a woman between 18 and 29 years old in good health. Sequencing input: memory (CD45RO+) T cells sorted from blood. Written as DNA, the CDR3 is TGTGCCAGCAGTTACTCGACGGCAGATGGAGGTTCACCCCTCCACTTT. Translation gives CASSYSTADGGSPLHF.